This T cell receptor beta chain stems from a study of response to subunit inactivated influenza vaccine. Overall study results and limits: Authors proposed each seasonal influenza vaccination draws in few new T cells.

On this clonotype itself: Its antigen is still unknown. At one end the junction does not follow the germline gene, possibly because of a read error.

The CDR3 is 15 amino acids. The V gene's germline CDR1 is SGHTA and CDR2 FQGNSA. TCRdb ran MiXCR on the RT-PCR reads and lists one entry per CDR3 protein. The data hold fewer than 800,000 distinct CDR3 sequences, with approximately 14% observed a single time. This sample comprised PBMCs from blood, obtained less than 13 days after vaccination. The chain uses TRBV7-2 and TRBJ2-5; TRBD2 matches at 14 bases. The clonotype comes from a man aged 50 to 60 who received an inactivated influenza vaccine. The CDR3 spells CASSWTSGGQETQHF. The CDR3 nucleotides read TGTGCCAGCAGCTGGACTAGCGGGGGGCAAGAGACCCAGCACTTC.